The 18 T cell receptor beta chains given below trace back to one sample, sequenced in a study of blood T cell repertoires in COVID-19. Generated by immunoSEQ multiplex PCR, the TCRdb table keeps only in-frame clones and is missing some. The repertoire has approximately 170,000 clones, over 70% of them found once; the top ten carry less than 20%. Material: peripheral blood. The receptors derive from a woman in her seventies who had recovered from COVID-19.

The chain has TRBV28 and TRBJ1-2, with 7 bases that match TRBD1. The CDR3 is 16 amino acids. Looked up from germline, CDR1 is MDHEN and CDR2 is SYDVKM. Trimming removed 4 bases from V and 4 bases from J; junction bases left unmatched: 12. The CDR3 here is CASSSPGTVKGYGYTF. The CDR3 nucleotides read TGTGCCAGCAGTTCCCCCGGGACAGTGAAAGGCTATGGCTACACCTTC.

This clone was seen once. This CDR3 is CASSLGTSGPRCEQYF. CDR3 in DNA: TGTGCCAGCAGTTTAGGGACTAGCGGCCCCCGGTGCGAGCAGTACTTC. The chain employs TRBV28 and TRBJ2-7; 11 nucleotides line up with TRBD2. This CDR3 contains 16 residues. Germline assignment: CDR1 MDHEN and CDR2 SYDVKM. With V trimmed by 2 bases and J by 6 bases, 9 bases remained unmatched.

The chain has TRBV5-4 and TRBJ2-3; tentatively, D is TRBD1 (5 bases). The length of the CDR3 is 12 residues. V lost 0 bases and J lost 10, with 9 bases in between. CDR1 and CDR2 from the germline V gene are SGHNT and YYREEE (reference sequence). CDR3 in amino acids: CASSLGQGSQYF. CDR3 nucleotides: TGTGCCAGCAGCTTGGGTCAGGGTTCGCAGTATTTT.

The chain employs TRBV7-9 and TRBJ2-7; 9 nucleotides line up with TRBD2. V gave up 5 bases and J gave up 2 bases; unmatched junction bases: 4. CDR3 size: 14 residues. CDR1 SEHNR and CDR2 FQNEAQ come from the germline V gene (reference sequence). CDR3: CASSRTSDPYEQYF. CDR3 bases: TGTGCCAGCAGCCGGACTAGCGACCCCTACGAGCAGTACTTC.

The CDR3 DNA is TGTGCCAGTAGTCCCCCTGGGACAGGAGCGTATAGCAATCAGCCCCAGCATTTT. The encoded protein is CASSPPGTGAYSNQPQHF. The V gene is TRBV19, the J gene TRBJ1-5; 8 nucleotides agree with TRBD1. The CDR3 loop spans 18 amino acids. The germline CDR1 and CDR2 sequences are LNHDA and SQIVND (reference sequence). V dropped 5 bases and J dropped 0; count of bases not matched to a gene: 12.

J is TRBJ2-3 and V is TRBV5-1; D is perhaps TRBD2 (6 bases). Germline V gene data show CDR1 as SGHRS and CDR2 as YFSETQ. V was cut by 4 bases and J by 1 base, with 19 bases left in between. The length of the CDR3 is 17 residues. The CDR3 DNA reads TGCGCCAGCAGCCGGGGGTCGGTCGCATTTGGCACAGATACGCAGTATTTT. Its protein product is CASSRGSVAFGTDTQYF.

CDR3 protein: CSVRTSGDEQFF. In DNA form, the CDR3 reads TGCAGCGTCCGGACTAGCGGGGATGAGCAGTTCTTC. The chain links TRBV29-1 to TRBJ2-1, with 12 positions matching TRBD2. The ends lost 6 bases at V and 8 bases at J; junction bases unmatched: 2. The CDR3 runs 12 residues. Germline assignment: CDR1 SQVTM and CDR2 ANQGSEA.

CDR3: CASSLAGGPNTEAFF. The CDR3 coding sequence is TGCGCCAGCAGCTTGGCGGGAGGACCCAACACTGAAGCTTTCTTT. This chain joins TRBV5-1 and TRBJ1-1; unclear D gene. CDR1 and CDR2 (germline): SGHRS, YFSETQ. The V end lost 0 bases, the J end lost 2 bases, and 11 bases lay between the germline ends. The CDR3 runs to 15 residues. The complete variable domain, with remaining parts taken from reference TRBV5-1 and TRBJ1-1, reads KAGVTQTPRYLIKTRGQQVTLSCSPISGHRSVSWYQQTPGQGLQFLFEYFSETQRNKGNFPGRFSGRQFSNSRSEMNVSTLELGDSALYLCASSLAGGPNTEAFFGQGTRLTVV.

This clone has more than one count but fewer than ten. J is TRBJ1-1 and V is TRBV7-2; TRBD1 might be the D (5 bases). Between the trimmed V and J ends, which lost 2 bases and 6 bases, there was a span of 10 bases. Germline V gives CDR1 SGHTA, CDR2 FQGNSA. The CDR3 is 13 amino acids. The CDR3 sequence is CASSLTRGAEAFF. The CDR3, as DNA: TGTGCCAGCAGCTTAACCCGGGGGGCTGAAGCTTTCTTT.

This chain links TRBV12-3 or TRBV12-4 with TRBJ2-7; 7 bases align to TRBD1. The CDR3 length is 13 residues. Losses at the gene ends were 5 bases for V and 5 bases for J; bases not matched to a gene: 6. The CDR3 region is CASSGGQWDEQYF. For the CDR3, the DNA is TGTGCCAGCAGTGGGGGACAGTGGGACGAGCAGTACTTC.

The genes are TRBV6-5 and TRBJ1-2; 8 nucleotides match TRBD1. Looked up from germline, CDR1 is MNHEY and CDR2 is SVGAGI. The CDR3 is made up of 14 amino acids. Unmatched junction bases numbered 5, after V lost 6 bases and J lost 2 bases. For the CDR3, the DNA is TGTGCCAGCAGAATCAGGGGGCGCAACTATGGCTACACCTTC. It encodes CASRIRGRNYGYTF.

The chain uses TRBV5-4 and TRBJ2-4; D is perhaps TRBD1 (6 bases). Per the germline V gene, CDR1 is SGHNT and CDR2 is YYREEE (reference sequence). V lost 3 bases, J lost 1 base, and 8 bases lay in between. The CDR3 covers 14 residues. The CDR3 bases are TGTGCCAGCAGCTCACAGGGCGCCAAAAACATTCAGTACTTC. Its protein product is CASSSQGAKNIQYF.

CDR3: CASSLRGLNTGELFF. The CDR3 DNA is TGTGCCAGCAGCTTACGGGGGTTGAACACCGGGGAGCTGTTTTTT. This chain joins TRBV11-2 and TRBJ2-2, with a possible D match to TRBD2 (6 bases). This CDR3 has 15 amino acids. V dropped 2 bases and J dropped 1 base, with 8 bases sitting between them. Per the germline V gene, CDR1 is SGHAT and CDR2 is FQNNGV.

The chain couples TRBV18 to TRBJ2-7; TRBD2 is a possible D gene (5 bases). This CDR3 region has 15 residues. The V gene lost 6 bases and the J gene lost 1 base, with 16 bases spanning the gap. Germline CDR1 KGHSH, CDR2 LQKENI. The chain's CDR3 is CASSLTGSESYEQYF. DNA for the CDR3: TGTGCCAGCTCCCTCACGGGGTCAGAATCCTACGAGCAGTACTTC.

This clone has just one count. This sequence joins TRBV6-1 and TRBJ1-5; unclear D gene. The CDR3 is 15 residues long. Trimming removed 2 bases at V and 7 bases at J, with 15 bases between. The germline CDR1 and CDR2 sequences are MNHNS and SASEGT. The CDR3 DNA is TGTGCCAGCAGTGAACTGGGCATCGCGGGACAGCCCCAGCATTTT. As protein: CASSELGIAGQPQHF.

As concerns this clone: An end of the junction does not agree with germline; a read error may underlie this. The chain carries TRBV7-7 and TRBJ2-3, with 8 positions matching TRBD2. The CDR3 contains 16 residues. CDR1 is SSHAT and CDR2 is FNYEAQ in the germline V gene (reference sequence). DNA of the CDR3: TGTGCTAGCAGCCCCGCTAGCCGGGGGGGGGTGGATACGCAGTATTTT. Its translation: CASSPASRGGVDTQYF.

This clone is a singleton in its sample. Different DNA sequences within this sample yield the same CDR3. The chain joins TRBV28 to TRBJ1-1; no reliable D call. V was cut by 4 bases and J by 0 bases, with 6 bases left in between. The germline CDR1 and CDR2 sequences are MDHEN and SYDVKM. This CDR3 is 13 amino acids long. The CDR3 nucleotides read TGTGCCAGCAGTTCAGGATTGAACACTGAAGCTTTCTTT. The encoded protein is CASSSGLNTEAFF.

The CDR3: CASSYFGQGIEPQHF. For the CDR3, the DNA is TGTGCCAGCAGTTACTTCGGGCAGGGGATCGAGCCCCAGCATTTT. The chain joins TRBV6-2 or TRBV6-3 to TRBJ1-5; tentatively, D is TRBD1 (6 bases). Looked up from germline, CDR1 is MNHEY and CDR2 is SVGEGT. This CDR3 contains 15 residues. The V end lost 1 base, the J end lost 8 bases, and 15 bases lay between the germline ends.